The 20 T cell receptor beta chains reported below all come from one sample, sequenced in a study of blood T cell repertoires in COVID-19. The assay was immunoSEQ multiplex PCR, and TCRdb's table has in-frame clones only and misses some. The sample yields a few hundred thousand clones, roughly 90% seen once. The sample taken for sequencing was peripheral blood. The receptors here all came from a woman in her sixties with acute or convalescent COVID-19.

This clone showed up just a few times. V gene TRBV7-9 combines with J gene TRBJ2-2; TRBD2 is a possible D gene (6 bases). V was clipped by 7 bases and J by 4 bases, with 13 bases between them. CDR3 length: 14 residues. Germline V CDR1 and CDR2: SEHNR, FQNEAQ (reference sequence). The CDR3 protein is CASTNLASTGELFF. Here the CDR3 DNA reads TGTGCCAGCACCAACCTAGCGTCCACCGGGGAGCTGTTTTTT.

In DNA form, the CDR3 reads TGTGCCAGTAACCTACTAGCGGGAACCTACAATGAGCAGTTCTTC. It yields the protein CASNLLAGTYNEQFF. The gene calls are TRBV19 and TRBJ2-1; TRBD2 matches 10 bases. Germline-derived CDR1 and CDR2 are LNHDA and SQIVND (reference sequence). With 7 bases clipped from V and 2 bases from J, the junction kept 5 bases outside the gene matches. This CDR3 spans 15 amino acids.

The CDR3 spells CSVLKSLMNTEAFF. Written as DNA, the CDR3 is TGCAGCGTCCTAAAGTCGCTGATGAACACTGAAGCTTTCTTT. V gene TRBV29-1 combines with J gene TRBJ1-1; no reliable D call. The V and J ends lost 6 bases and 0 bases respectively, with 14 bases between them. This CDR3 comprises 14 residues. Looked up from germline, CDR1 is SQVTM and CDR2 is ANQGSEA.

The chain joins TRBV7-2 to TRBJ2-5; tentatively, D is TRBD2 (5 bases). The V end was cut by 5 bases, the J end by 4 bases, with 17 bases between. There are 15 residues in the CDR3. Germline lookup yields CDR1 SGHTA and CDR2 FQGNSA. Here the CDR3 DNA reads TGTGCCAGCAGCGTAGAGGGAGTTCCGGCAGAGACCCAGTACTTC. Encoded protein: CASSVEGVPAETQYF.

The V gene is TRBV24-1, the J gene TRBJ2-2, with 9 bases aligning to TRBD1. The germline V gene has CDR1 KGHDR and CDR2 SFDVKD. The CDR3 contains 16 residues. Unmatched junction bases numbered 2, after V lost 3 bases and J lost 1 base. The CDR3 DNA reads as TGTGCCACCAGTGATCTGGGACAGGGGAACACCGGGGAGCTGTTTTTT. This translates into CATSDLGQGNTGELFF.

This clone was recorded a few times. The chain uses TRBV9 and TRBJ1-3, with D maybe TRBD1 (5 bases). Germline CDR1 SGDLS, CDR2 YYNGEE. There are 14 residues in the CDR3. Between the trimmed V and J ends, which lost 3 bases and 4 bases, there was a span of 11 bases. In DNA form, the CDR3 reads TGTGCCAGCAGCGAGTCCGGGGGAGGAAACACCATATATTTT. Protein sequence: CASSESGGGNTIYF.

The chain has TRBV5-1 and TRBJ1-4; no clear D gene. This CDR3 region has 14 residues. Trimming cost V 0 bases and J 0 bases, with 3 bases left between them. Per the germline V gene, CDR1 is SGHRS and CDR2 is YFSETQ. DNA for the CDR3: TGCGCCAGCAGCTTGGGCGCAACTAATGAAAAACTGTTTTTT. Protein sequence: CASSLGATNEKLFF.

This clone was seen a single time. The rearrangement uses TRBV6-2 or TRBV6-3 and TRBJ2-7; TRBD1 agrees at 10 bases. V was pared by 5 bases and J by 1 base, with 5 bases of the junction left unmatched. CDR3 length equals 15 residues. Germline loops: CDR1 MNHEY, CDR2 SVGEGT. CDR3 DNA: TGTGCCAGCAGTGGGGACAGGGGAAAGTCCTACGAGCAGTACTTC. As protein: CASSGDRGKSYEQYF.

J is TRBJ2-1 and V is TRBV7-9, with D tentatively TRBD1 (6 bases). V dropped 5 bases and J dropped 6 bases, with 20 bases sitting between them. The germline V gene has CDR1 SEHNR and CDR2 FQNEAQ (reference sequence). This CDR3 is built from 16 residues. The CDR3 protein is CASSPKYRVGINEQFF. CDR3 bases: TGTGCCAGCAGCCCCAAGTACAGGGTGGGGATCAATGAGCAGTTCTTC.

The gene calls are TRBV24-1 and TRBJ2-2, with D tentatively TRBD2 (6 bases). This CDR3 contains 13 residues. Germline CDR1 is KGHDR and CDR2 is SFDVKD. Trimming removed 8 bases from V and 8 bases from J, with 14 bases in between. CDR3: CATKYGSPGELFF. The CDR3 coding sequence is TGTGCCACCAAGTACGGGAGTCCAGGGGAGCTGTTTTTT.

The CDR3: CASSLIDRDNSPLHF. The CDR3 nucleotides are TGTGCCAGCAGCTTGATTGACAGGGATAATTCACCCCTCCACTTT. The chain couples TRBV5-6 to TRBJ1-6, with 7 positions matching TRBD1. Looked up from germline, CDR1 is SGHDT and CDR2 is YYEEEE. This CDR3 region has 15 residues. V was pared by 1 base and J by 5 bases, with 3 bases of the junction left unmatched.

The rearrangement links TRBV5-1 to TRBJ1-4, with 7 bases aligning to TRBD1. Germline V gene data show CDR1 as SGHRS and CDR2 as YFSETQ. The CDR3 has 16 residues. After removal of 4 bases from V and 0 bases from J, the junction contained 6 bases not matched to a gene. CDR3 coding DNA: TGCGCCAGCAGCGCTGAGGGGGCTGCAACTAATGAAAAACTGTTTTTT. It yields the protein CASSAEGAATNEKLFF.

This clone was detected once. This chain joins TRBV7-3 and TRBJ1-1; 8 bases line up with TRBD1. Germline CDR1 and CDR2: SGHTA and FQGTGA. This CDR3 region has 18 residues. V dropped 4 bases and J dropped 1; count of bases not matched to a gene: 14. The CDR3 here is CASSSLGQGLNWNTEAFF. As DNA, the CDR3 is TGTGCCAGCAGCTCACTAGGACAGGGATTGAATTGGAACACTGAAGCTTTCTTT.

J is TRBJ1-1 and V is TRBV28, with 9 bases lining up with TRBD1. Germline loops: CDR1 MDHEN, CDR2 SYDVKM. With V trimmed by 8 bases and J by 5 bases, 3 bases remained unmatched. The CDR3 is made up of 12 amino acids. The CDR3 loop reads CASLDRGTEAFF. Written as DNA, the CDR3 is TGTGCCAGCCTCGACAGGGGGACTGAAGCTTTCTTT.

The rearrangement uses TRBV12-5 and TRBJ2-5; 7 bases map to TRBD1. Germline CDR1 and CDR2: LGHNT and FRNRAP. The CDR3 is made up of 14 amino acids. V was pared by 5 bases and J by 4 bases, with 7 bases of the junction left unmatched. CDR3 in amino acids: CASGLGTVGETQYF. The CDR3 nucleotides read TGTGCTAGTGGTCTCGGGACAGTTGGAGAGACCCAGTACTTC.

In this sample, this clone turned up once. V gene TRBV19 combines with J gene TRBJ2-5; TRBD2 agrees at 9 bases. The CDR3 has 14 amino acids. Germline loops: CDR1 LNHDA, CDR2 SQIVND (reference sequence). After removal of 5 bases from V and 4 bases from J, the junction contained 5 bases not matched to a gene. CDR3 amino acids: CASSWAGGPETQYF. The DNA of the CDR3 is TGTGCCAGTAGTTGGGCGGGGGGGCCAGAGACCCAGTACTTC. The full variable domain, with the rest looked up from reference TRBV19 and TRBJ2-5, is DGGITQSPKYLFRKEGQNVTLSCEQNLNHDAMYWYRQDPGQGLRLIYYSQIVNDFQKGDIAEGYSVSREKKESFPLTVTSAQKNPTAFYLCASSWAGGPETQYFGPGTRLLVL.

The J gene is TRBJ1-3, the V gene TRBV28; D possibly corresponds to TRBD1 (6 bases). CDR1 and CDR2 from the germline V gene are MDHEN and SYDVKM. The CDR3 is made up of 17 amino acids. V lost 0 bases, J lost 0 bases, and 12 bases lay in between. The CDR3 nucleotides read TGTGCCAGCAGTTTATGGGCAGGGGATCTCTCTGGAAACACCATATATTTT. Translation: CASSLWAGDLSGNTIYF.

This clone was counted once. V gene TRBV28 combines with J gene TRBJ1-4; TRBD1 might be the D (5 bases). Germline-derived CDR1 and CDR2 are MDHEN and SYDVKM. CDR3 length: 15 residues. V was trimmed by 6 bases and J by 4 bases, leaving 15 bases between them. CDR3 protein: CASSRLNRGNEKLFF. The CDR3 DNA sequence: TGTGCCAGCAGCCGCCTCAATAGGGGTAATGAAAAACTGTTTTTT.

The V call is TRBV5-1, the J call TRBJ2-5; perhaps TRBD1 as D (5 bases). Trimming removed 0 bases from V and 2 bases from J, with 11 bases in between. The germline V gene has CDR1 SGHRS and CDR2 YFSETQ. This CDR3 contains 15 residues. The CDR3 sequence: CASSLALQAQETQYF. In nucleotides, the CDR3 is TGCGCCAGCAGCTTGGCCCTACAGGCACAAGAGACCCAGTACTTC.

The chain joins TRBV7-9 to TRBJ1-1, with D possibly being TRBD1 (5 bases). This CDR3 comprises 13 residues. V was shortened by 2 bases and J by 10 bases, with 14 bases between the two germline ends. CDR1 is SEHNR and CDR2 is FQNEAQ in the germline V gene (reference sequence). The CDR3 protein is CASSLNGAPGAFF. CDR3 DNA sequence: TGTGCCAGCAGCTTAAATGGGGCACCGGGAGCTTTCTTT.